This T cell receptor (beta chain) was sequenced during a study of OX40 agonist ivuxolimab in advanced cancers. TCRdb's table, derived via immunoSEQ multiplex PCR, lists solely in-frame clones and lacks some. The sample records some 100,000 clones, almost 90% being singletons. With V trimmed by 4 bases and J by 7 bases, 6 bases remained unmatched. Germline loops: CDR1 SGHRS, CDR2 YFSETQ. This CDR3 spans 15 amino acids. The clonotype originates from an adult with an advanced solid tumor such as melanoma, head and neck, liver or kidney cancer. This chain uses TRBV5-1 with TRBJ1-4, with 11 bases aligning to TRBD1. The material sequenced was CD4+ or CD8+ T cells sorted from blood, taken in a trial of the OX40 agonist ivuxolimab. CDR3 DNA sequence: TGCGCCAGCAGCCCGACCGGGACAGGGGGTGAAAAACTGTTTTTT. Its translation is CASSPTGTGGEKLFF.